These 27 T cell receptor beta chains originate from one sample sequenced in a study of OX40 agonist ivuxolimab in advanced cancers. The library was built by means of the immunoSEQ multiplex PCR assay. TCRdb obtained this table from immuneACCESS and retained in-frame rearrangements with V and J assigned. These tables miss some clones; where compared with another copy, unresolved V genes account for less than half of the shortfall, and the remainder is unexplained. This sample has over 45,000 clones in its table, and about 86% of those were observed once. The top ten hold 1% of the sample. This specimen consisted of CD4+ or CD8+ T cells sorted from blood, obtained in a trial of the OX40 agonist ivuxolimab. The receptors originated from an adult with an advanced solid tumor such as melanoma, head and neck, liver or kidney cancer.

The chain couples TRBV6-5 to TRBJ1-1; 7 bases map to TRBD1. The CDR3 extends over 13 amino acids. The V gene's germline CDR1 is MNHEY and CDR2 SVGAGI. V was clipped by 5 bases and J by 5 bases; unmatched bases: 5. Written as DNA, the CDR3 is TGTGCCAGCAGTGAGACAGGGTTTACTGAAGCTTTCTTT. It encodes CASSETGFTEAFF.

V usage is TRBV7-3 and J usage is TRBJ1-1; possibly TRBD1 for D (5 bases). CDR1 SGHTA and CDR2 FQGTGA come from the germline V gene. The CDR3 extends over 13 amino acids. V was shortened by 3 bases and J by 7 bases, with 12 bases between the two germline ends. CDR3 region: CASSLAGTGEAFF. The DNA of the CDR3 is TGTGCCAGCAGCTTGGCCGGGACGGGTGAAGCTTTCTTT. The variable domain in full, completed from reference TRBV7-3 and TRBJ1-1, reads GAGVSQTPSNKVTEKGKYVELRCDPISGHTALYWYRQSLGQGPEFLIYFQGTGAADDSGLPNDRFFAVRPEGSVSTLKIQRTERGDSAVYLCASSLAGTGEAFFGQGTRLTVV.

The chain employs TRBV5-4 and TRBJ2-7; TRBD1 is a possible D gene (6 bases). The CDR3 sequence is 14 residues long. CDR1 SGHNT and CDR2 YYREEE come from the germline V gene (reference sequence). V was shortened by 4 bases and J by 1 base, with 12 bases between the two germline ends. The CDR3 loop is CASSATGQSYEQYF. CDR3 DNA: TGTGCCAGCAGCGCAACTGGACAGTCCTACGAGCAGTACTTC.

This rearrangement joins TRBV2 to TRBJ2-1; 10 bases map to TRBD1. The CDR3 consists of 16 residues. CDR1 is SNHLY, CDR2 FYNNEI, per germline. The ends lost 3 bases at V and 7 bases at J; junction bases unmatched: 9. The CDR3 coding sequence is TGTGCCAGCAGTGATCGGGGGACAGGGGCCGGGAATGAGCAGTTCTTC. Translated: CASSDRGTGAGNEQFF.

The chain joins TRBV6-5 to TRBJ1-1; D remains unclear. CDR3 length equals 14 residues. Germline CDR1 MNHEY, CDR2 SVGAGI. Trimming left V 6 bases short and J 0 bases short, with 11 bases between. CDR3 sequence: CASSRLAVNTEAFF. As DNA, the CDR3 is TGTGCCAGCAGCCGGCTAGCAGTGAACACTGAAGCTTTCTTT.

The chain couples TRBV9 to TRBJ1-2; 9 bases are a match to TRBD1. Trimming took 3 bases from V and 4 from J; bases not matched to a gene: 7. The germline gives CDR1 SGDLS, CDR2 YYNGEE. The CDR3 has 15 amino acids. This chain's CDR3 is CASSARTGDSYGYTF. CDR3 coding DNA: TGTGCCAGCAGCGCCCGGACAGGGGATAGCTATGGCTACACCTTC.

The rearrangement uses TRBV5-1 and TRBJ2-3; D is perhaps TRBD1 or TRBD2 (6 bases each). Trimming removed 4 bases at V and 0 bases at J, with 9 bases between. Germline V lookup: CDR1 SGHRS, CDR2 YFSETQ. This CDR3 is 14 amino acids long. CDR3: CASSAGTSTDTQYF. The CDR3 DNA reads TGCGCCAGCAGCGCGGGGACAAGCACAGATACGCAGTATTTT.

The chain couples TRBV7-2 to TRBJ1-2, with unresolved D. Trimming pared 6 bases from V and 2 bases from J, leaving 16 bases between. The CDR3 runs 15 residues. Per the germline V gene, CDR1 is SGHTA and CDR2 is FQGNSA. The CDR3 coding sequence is TGTGCCAGCAGACCAACCCAACTGGGGAACTATGGCTACACCTTC. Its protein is CASRPTQLGNYGYTF. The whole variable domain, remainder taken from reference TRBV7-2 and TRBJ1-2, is GAGVSQSPSNKVTEKGKDVELRCDPISGHTALYWYRQSLGQGLEFLIYFQGNSAPDKSGLPSDRFSAERTGGSVSTLTIQRTQQEDSAVYLCASRPTQLGNYGYTFGSGTRLTVV.

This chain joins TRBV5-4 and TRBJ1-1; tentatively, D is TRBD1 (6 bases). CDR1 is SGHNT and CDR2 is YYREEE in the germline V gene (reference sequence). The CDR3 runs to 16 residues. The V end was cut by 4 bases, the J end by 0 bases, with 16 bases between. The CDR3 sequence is CASSRPIGGVNTEAFF. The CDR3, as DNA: TGTGCCAGCAGCCGCCCTATCGGGGGCGTGAACACTGAAGCTTTCTTT. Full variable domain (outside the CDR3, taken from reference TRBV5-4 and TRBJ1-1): ETGVTQSPTHLIKTRGQQVTLRCSSQSGHNTVSWYQQALGQGPQFIFQYYREEENGRGNFPPRFSGLQFPNYSSELNVNALELDDSALYLCASSRPIGGVNTEAFFGQGTRLTVV.

The CDR3 region is CASSPTPPGNQPQHF. CDR3 coding DNA: TGTGCCAGCAGCCCCACACCTCCCGGCAATCAGCCCCAGCATTTT. The chain combines TRBV7-2 with TRBJ1-5; D is undetermined. This CDR3 has 15 residues. Trimming cost V 5 bases and J 2 bases, with 13 bases left between them. Per the germline V gene, CDR1 is SGHTA and CDR2 is FQGNSA.

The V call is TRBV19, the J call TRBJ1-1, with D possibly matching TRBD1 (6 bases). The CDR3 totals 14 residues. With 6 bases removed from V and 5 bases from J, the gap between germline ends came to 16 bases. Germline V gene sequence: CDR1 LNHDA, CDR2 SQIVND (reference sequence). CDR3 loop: CASRVDRRGTEAFF. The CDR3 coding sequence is TGTGCCAGTAGGGTCGACAGGCGGGGGACTGAAGCTTTCTTT. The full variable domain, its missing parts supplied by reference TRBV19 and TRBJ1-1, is DGGITQSPKYLFRKEGQNVTLSCEQNLNHDAMYWYRQDPGQGLRLIYYSQIVNDFQKGDIAEGYSVSREKKESFPLTVTSAQKNPTAFYLCASRVDRRGTEAFFGQGTRLTVV.

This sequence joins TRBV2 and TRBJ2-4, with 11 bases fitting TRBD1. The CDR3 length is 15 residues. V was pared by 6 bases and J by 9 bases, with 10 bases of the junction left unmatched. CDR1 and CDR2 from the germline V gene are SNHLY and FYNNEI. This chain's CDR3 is CASSSDRGQKGIQYF. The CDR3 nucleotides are TGTGCCAGCAGCTCGGACAGGGGGCAAAAAGGCATTCAGTACTTC.

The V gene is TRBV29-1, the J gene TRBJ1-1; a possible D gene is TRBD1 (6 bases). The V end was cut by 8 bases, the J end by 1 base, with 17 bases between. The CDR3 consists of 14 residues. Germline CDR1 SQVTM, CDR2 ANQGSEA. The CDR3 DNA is TGCAGCTCGTACTCCGGGACACCGAACACTGAAGCTTTCTTT. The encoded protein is CSSYSGTPNTEAFF. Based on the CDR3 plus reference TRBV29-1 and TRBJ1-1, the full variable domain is SAVISQKPSRDICQRGTSLTIQCQVDSQVTMMFWYRQQPGQSLTLIATANQGSEATYESGFVIDKFPISRPNLTFSTLTVSNMSPEDSSIYLCSSYSGTPNTEAFFGQGTRLTVV.

This CDR3 reads CASSSFPRGKNTEAFF. The CDR3, as DNA: TGTGCCAGCAGCTCCTTCCCCAGGGGGAAGAACACTGAAGCTTTCTTT. The chain couples TRBV7-2 to TRBJ1-1, with 7 nucleotides matching TRBD1. CDR1 is SGHTA and CDR2 is FQGNSA in the germline V gene. After removal of 4 bases from V and 1 base from J, the junction contained 9 bases not matched to a gene. This CDR3 region has 16 residues. The variable domain in full, completed from reference TRBV7-2 and TRBJ1-1, reads GAGVSQSPSNKVTEKGKDVELRCDPISGHTALYWYRQSLGQGLEFLIYFQGNSAPDKSGLPSDRFSAERTGGSVSTLTIQRTQQEDSAVYLCASSSFPRGKNTEAFFGQGTRLTVV.

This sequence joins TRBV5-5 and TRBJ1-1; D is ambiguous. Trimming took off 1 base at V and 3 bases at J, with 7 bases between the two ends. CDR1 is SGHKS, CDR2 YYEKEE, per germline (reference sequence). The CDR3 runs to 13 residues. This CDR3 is CASSLFLDTEAFF. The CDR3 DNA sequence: TGTGCCAGCAGCTTGTTCCTAGACACTGAAGCTTTCTTT.

The CDR3 bases are TGTGCCAGCAGTTACTCGGGACAGGGATATGAAAAACTGTTTTTT. This gives the protein CASSYSGQGYEKLFF. V is TRBV6-5 and J is TRBJ1-4; TRBD1 aligns across 9 bases. This CDR3 comprises 15 residues. V trimming: 0 bases; J trimming: 6 bases; junction bases outside the gene matches: 2. Germline V CDR1 and CDR2: MNHEY, SVGAGI.

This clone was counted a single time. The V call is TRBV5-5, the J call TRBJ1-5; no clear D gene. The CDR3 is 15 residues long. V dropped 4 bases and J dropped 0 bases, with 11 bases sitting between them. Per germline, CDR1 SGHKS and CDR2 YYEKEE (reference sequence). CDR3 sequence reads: CASSPSAVSNQPQHF. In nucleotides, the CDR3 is TGTGCCAGCAGCCCGTCGGCAGTTAGCAATCAGCCCCAGCATTTT. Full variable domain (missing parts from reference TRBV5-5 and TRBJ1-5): DAGVTQSPTHLIKTRGQQVTLRCSPISGHKSVSWYQQVLGQGPQFIFQYYEKEERGRGNFPDRFSARQFPNYSSELNVNALLLGDSALYLCASSPSAVSNQPQHFGDGTRLSIL.

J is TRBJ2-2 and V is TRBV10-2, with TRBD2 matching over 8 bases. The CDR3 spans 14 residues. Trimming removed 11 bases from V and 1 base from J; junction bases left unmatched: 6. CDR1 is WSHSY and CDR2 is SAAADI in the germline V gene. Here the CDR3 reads CASGGTKNTGELFF. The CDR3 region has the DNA TGCGCCTCGGGGGGGACGAAGAACACCGGGGAGCTGTTTTTT.

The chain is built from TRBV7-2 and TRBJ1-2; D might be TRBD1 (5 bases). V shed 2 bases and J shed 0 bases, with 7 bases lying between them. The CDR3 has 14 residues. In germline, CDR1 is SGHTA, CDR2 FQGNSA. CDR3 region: CASSLRRANYGYTF. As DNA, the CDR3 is TGTGCCAGCAGCTTACGCAGGGCTAACTATGGCTACACCTTC.

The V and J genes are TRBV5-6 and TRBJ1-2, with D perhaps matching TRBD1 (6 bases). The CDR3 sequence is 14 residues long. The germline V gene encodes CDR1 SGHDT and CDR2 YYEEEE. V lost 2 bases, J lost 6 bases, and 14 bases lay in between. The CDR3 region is CASSFGGRPNGYTF. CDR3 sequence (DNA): TGTGCCAGCAGCTTTGGGGGGCGCCCGAATGGCTACACCTTC.

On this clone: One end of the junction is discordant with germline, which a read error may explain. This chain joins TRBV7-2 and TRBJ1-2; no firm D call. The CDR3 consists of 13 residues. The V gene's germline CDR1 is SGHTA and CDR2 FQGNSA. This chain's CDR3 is CASTLRSARRYTF. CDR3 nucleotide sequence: TGTGCCAGCACCTTACGGTCAGCCCGAAGGTACACCTTC.

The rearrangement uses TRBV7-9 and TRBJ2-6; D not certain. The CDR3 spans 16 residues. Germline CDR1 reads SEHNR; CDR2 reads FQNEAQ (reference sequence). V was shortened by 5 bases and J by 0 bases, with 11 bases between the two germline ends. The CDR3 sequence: CASSLSKASGANVLTF. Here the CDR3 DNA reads TGTGCCAGCAGCCTGTCAAAGGCCTCTGGGGCCAACGTCCTGACTTTC. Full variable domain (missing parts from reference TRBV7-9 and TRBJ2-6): DTGVSQNPRHKITKRGQNVTFRCDPISEHNRLYWYRQTLGQGPEFLTYFQNEAQLEKSRLLSDRFSAERPKGSFSTLEIQRTEQGDSAMYLCASSLSKASGANVLTFGAGSRLTVL.

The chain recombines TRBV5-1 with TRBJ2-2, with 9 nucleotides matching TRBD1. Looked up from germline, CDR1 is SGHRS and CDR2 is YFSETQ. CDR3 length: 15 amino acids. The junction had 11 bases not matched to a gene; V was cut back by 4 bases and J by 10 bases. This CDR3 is CASSPGQGRVVELFF. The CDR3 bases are TGCGCCAGCAGCCCGGGACAGGGAAGAGTTGTGGAGCTGTTTTTT. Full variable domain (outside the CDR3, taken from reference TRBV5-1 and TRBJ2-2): KAGVTQTPRYLIKTRGQQVTLSCSPISGHRSVSWYQQTPGQGLQFLFEYFSETQRNKGNFPGRFSGRQFSNSRSEMNVSTLELGDSALYLCASSPGQGRVVELFFGEGSRLTVL.

The DNA of the CDR3 is TGTGCCAGCAGCTTAGTTAAGTTCGCGACAGGGGAAAACGAGCAGTACTTC. Translation gives CASSLVKFATGENEQYF. This chain links TRBV5-4 with TRBJ2-7; 8 nucleotides agree with TRBD1. J lost 5 bases, V lost 2 bases, and 15 bases had no gene match. The CDR3 sequence is 17 residues long. The germline gives CDR1 SGHNT, CDR2 YYREEE (reference sequence).

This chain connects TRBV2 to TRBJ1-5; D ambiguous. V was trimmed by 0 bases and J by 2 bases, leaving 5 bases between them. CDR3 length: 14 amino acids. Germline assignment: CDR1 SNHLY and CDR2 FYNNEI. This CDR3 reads CASSEAGGNQPQHF. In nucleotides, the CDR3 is TGTGCCAGCAGTGAAGCGGGAGGCAATCAGCCCCAGCATTTT. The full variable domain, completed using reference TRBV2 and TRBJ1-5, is EPEVTQTPSHQVTQMGQEVILRCVPISNHLYFYWYRQILGQKVEFLVSFYNNEISEKSEIFDDQFSVERPDGSNFTLKIRSTKLEDSAMYFCASSEAGGNQPQHFGDGTRLSIL.

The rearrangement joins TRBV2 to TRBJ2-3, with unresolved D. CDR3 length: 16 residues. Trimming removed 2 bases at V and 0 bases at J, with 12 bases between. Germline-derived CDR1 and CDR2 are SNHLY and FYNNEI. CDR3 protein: CASSENSFGSTDTQYF. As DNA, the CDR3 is TGTGCCAGCAGTGAAAATAGCTTCGGCAGCACAGATACGCAGTATTTT.

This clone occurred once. The CDR3 region has the DNA TGTGCCAGCAGCAGACAGGACCTAAATCAGCCCCAGCATTTT. Protein sequence: CASSRQDLNQPQHF. The rearrangement joins TRBV6-1 to TRBJ1-5, with D tentatively TRBD1 (6 bases). The CDR3 extends over 14 amino acids. Germline CDR1 MNHNS, CDR2 SASEGT. V was pared by 6 bases and J by 4 bases, with 13 bases between.